One and the same sample provided the 27 T cell receptor beta chains below, sequenced in a study of T cell responses to AZD1222 COVID-19 vaccine. Some clones are missing from TCRdb's copy, which holds only in-frame ones; the method was immunoSEQ multiplex PCR. The sample consists of around 160,000 clones, about 90% of them appearing once. The input for sequencing was peripheral blood, taken 28 days after the second AZD1222 dose. These receptors came from an adult who received the AZD1222 COVID-19 vaccine.

V and J are TRBV11-2 and TRBJ1-4; D remains unclear. The V end lost 3 bases, the J end lost 5 bases, and 19 bases lay between the germline ends. This CDR3 region has 17 residues. In germline, CDR1 is SGHAT, CDR2 FQNNGV. The CDR3 protein is CASSFSSGGALNEKLFF. The CDR3 DNA reads TGTGCCAGCAGCTTCTCCTCCGGTGGTGCCCTCAATGAAAAACTGTTTTTT. Full variable domain (missing parts from reference TRBV11-2 and TRBJ1-4): EAGVAQSPRYKIIEKRQSVAFWCNPISGHATLYWYQQILGQGPKLLIQFQNNGVVDDSQLPKDRFSAERLKGVDSTLKIQPAKLEDSAVYLCASSFSSGGALNEKLFFGSGTQLSVL.

The genes are TRBV5-6 and TRBJ1-2, with 8 bases lining up with TRBD1. The CDR3 consists of 14 residues. CDR1 SGHDT and CDR2 YYEEEE come from the germline V gene. The V segment lost 0 bases and the J segment 4 bases; nucleotides outside the gene matches: 2. The CDR3 DNA is TGTGCCAGCAGCTTGGGGACAGGGAGCTATGGCTACACCTTC. Protein product: CASSLGTGSYGYTF. Supplemented by reference TRBV5-6 and TRBJ1-2, the full variable domain reads DAGVTQSPTHLIKTRGQQVTLRCSPKSGHDTVSWYQQALGQGPQFIFQYYEEEERQRGNFPDRFSGHQFPNYSSELNVNALLLGDSALYLCASSLGTGSYGYTFGSGTRLTVV.

The chain recombines TRBV9 with TRBJ2-7; no clear D gene. Germline V gives CDR1 SGDLS, CDR2 YYNGEE. V lost 3 bases to trimming and J lost 0 bases, with 13 bases between them. This CDR3 has 15 residues. CDR3 loop: CASSEGSAVSYEQYF. In DNA, the CDR3 is TGTGCCAGCAGCGAAGGGTCAGCCGTCTCCTACGAGCAGTACTTC.

The CDR3 sequence is CATRGTPDSPLHF. CDR3 DNA: TGTGCCACCAGAGGGACTCCCGATTCACCCCTCCACTTT. The chain links TRBV24-1 to TRBJ1-6; TRBD1 might be the D (5 bases). The germline V gene encodes CDR1 KGHDR and CDR2 SFDVKD. This CDR3 is built from 13 residues. Trimming left V 7 bases short and J 8 bases short, with 11 bases between.

The V gene is TRBV30, the J gene TRBJ1-1; 8 bases map to TRBD1. The CDR3 loop spans 12 amino acids. Germline CDR1 and CDR2: GTSNPN and SVGIG (reference sequence). The J segment lost 4 bases and the V segment lost 4 bases, leaving 2 bases of the junction unmatched. The CDR3 bases are TGTGCCTGGACAGGGGGCCCCACTGAAGCTTTCTTT. It encodes CAWTGGPTEAFF.

The chain is built from TRBV2 and TRBJ2-5, with TRBD1 identical over 7 bases. V lost 7 bases and J lost 1; bases outside the gene matches: 6. The CDR3 covers 14 residues. Germline values: CDR1 SNHLY, CDR2 FYNNEI. CDR3 amino acids: CASKPDRSQETQYF. In DNA form, the CDR3 reads TGTGCCAGCAAGCCGGACAGGAGCCAAGAGACCCAGTACTTC.

The chain is built from TRBV20-1 and TRBJ2-3, with D hard to call. Germline CDR1 reads DFQATT; CDR2 reads SNEGSKA (reference sequence). This CDR3 comprises 10 residues. V was pared by 4 bases and J by 5 bases, with 4 bases between. The CDR3 DNA reads as TGCAGTGCTACTCTAGATACGCAGTATTTT. It specifies CSATLDTQYF.

The J gene is TRBJ2-3, the V gene TRBV9; no firm D call. This CDR3 region has 14 residues. Germline V gene sequence: CDR1 SGDLS, CDR2 YYNGEE. The V gene lost 2 bases and the J gene lost 0 bases, with 7 bases spanning the gap. The CDR3 nucleotides read TGTGCCAGCAGCGTTACATCGAGCACAGATACGCAGTATTTT. Amino acid sequence: CASSVTSSTDTQYF.

The V gene is TRBV10-3, the J gene TRBJ2-1; D possibly uses TRBD1 or TRBD2 (6 bases each). The CDR3 has 14 amino acids. Trimming pared 7 bases from V and 4 bases from J, leaving 14 bases between. Germline V gene lookup returns CDR1 ENHRY and CDR2 SYGVKD. CDR3 nucleotide sequence: TGTGCCATCACTTCGACAGGAGGGTACAATGAGCAGTTCTTC. It specifies CAITSTGGYNEQFF.

V gene TRBV5-5 combines with J gene TRBJ1-1; tentatively, D is TRBD1 (5 bases). V was shortened by 4 bases and J by 6 bases, with 16 bases between the two germline ends. The CDR3 runs to 14 residues. Germline V CDR1 and CDR2: SGHKS, YYEKEE (reference sequence). CDR3 bases: TGTGCCAGCAGCACCGGGACGGGGGGACCTGAAGCTTTCTTT. Translated: CASSTGTGGPEAFF.

As concerns this clone: The same CDR3 can be traced to other DNA sequences in this sample. The V gene is TRBV9, the J gene TRBJ2-5; tentatively, D is TRBD2 (7 bases). The V and J ends lost 4 bases and 5 bases respectively, with 18 bases between them. The CDR3 is 15 residues long. Germline assignment: CDR1 SGDLS and CDR2 YYNGEE. The CDR3 DNA reads TGTGCCAGCAGCCCCCCCGGGGGGCCGGGGGAGACCCAGTACTTC. Translation gives CASSPPGGPGETQYF.

The rearrangement links TRBV7-2 to TRBJ1-6; a possible D gene is TRBD1 (5 bases). The CDR3 runs 15 residues. Deletions cut 1 base from V and 10 bases from J, with 14 bases between. Germline CDR1 and CDR2: SGHTA and FQGNSA. The CDR3 sequence: CASSLEGSAGSPLHF. As DNA, the CDR3 is TGTGCCAGCAGCTTAGAGGGGTCGGCAGGGTCACCCCTCCACTTT.

J is TRBJ1-6 and V is TRBV2; the match to TRBD1 covers 11 bases. This CDR3 has 17 residues. J was trimmed by 7 bases and V by 8 bases; bases with no gene match: 13. CDR1 SNHLY and CDR2 FYNNEI come from the germline V gene. CDR3 DNA: TGTGCCAGCGGCTCTGCCCGGGACAGGGGGGGGAATTCACCCCTCCACTTT. As protein: CASGSARDRGGNSPLHF.

The chain uses TRBV5-1 and TRBJ1-5; D uncertain. Trimming removed 3 bases at V and 2 bases at J, with 9 bases between. Germline V gene lookup returns CDR1 SGHRS and CDR2 YFSETQ. CDR3 length: 14 amino acids. Written as DNA, the CDR3 is TGCGCCAGCAGCTCCCATGGGGGCAATCAGCCCCAGCATTTT. This translates into CASSSHGGNQPQHF.

In DNA, the CDR3 is TGTGCCAGCAGCCCTAGACTAGTTTCAGATACGCAGTATTTT. Protein sequence: CASSPRLVSDTQYF. The chain links TRBV3-1 (or the pseudogene TRBV3-2) to TRBJ2-3, with D tentatively TRBD2 (6 bases). The V gene's germline CDR1 is LGHDT and CDR2 YNNKEL (reference sequence). CDR3 length: 14 amino acids. V gave up 4 bases and J gave up 4 bases, with 12 bases separating them.

V gene TRBV24-1 combines with J gene TRBJ1-4; D remains unclear. The CDR3 length is 15 residues. Germline-derived CDR1 and CDR2 are KGHDR and SFDVKD. V dropped 3 bases and J dropped 8 bases, with 15 bases sitting between them. Here the CDR3 DNA reads TGTGCCACCAGTGATGTGGTCCCAATCAGGGAAAAACTGTTTTTT. This translates into CATSDVVPIREKLFF.

This chain connects TRBV19 to TRBJ2-7, with D unresolved. V lost 6 bases, J lost 6 bases, and 9 bases lay in between. CDR3 length equals 11 residues. Germline CDR1 and CDR2: LNHDA and SQIVND (reference sequence). The CDR3 DNA is TGTGCCAGTAGCGAGTTCGGCGAGCAGTACTTC. Translating gives CASSEFGEQYF.

The rearrangement joins TRBV6-4 to TRBJ1-2; D is unclear. The germline CDR1 and CDR2 sequences are MRHNA and SNTAGT. V lost 0 bases to trimming and J lost 8 bases, with 16 bases between them. The CDR3 length is 15 residues. The CDR3 DNA reads as TGTGCCAGCAGTGACTCGAATGACGGAGCAAACGGCTACACCTTC. Protein product: CASSDSNDGANGYTF.

The rearrangement uses TRBV6-5 and TRBJ1-3; D remains ambiguous. The CDR3 consists of 14 residues. The germline gives CDR1 MNHEY, CDR2 SVGAGI. Trimming pared 6 bases from V and 0 bases from J, leaving 9 bases between. Written as DNA, the CDR3 is TGTGCCAGCAGCCTGGAGCGCTCTGGAAACACCATATATTTT. Translating it yields CASSLERSGNTIYF.

J is TRBJ1-3 and V is TRBV3-1 (or the pseudogene TRBV3-2), with D possibly matching TRBD1 (5 bases). The CDR3 has 14 residues. V shed 5 bases and J shed 0 bases, with 8 bases lying between them. Looked up from germline, CDR1 is LGHDT and CDR2 is YNNKEL (reference sequence). CDR3 amino acids: CASSSQVSGNTIYF. For the CDR3, the DNA is TGTGCCAGCAGCTCACAGGTCTCTGGAAACACCATATATTTT.

The rearrangement links TRBV29-1 to TRBJ1-4; D is unclear. The CDR3 runs 14 residues. Germline loops: CDR1 SQVTM, CDR2 ANQGSEA. Trimming shortened V by 4 bases and J by 0 bases, and 9 bases separated the two germline ends. The CDR3, as DNA: TGCAGCGTTGCAGGACGGGCAACTAATGAAAAACTGTTTTTT. It is translated as CSVAGRATNEKLFF.

The chain employs TRBV7-4 and TRBJ2-7; TRBD2 agrees at 10 bases. The CDR3 is 16 amino acids. The V gene's germline CDR1 is SGHVT and CDR2 SQSDAQ. After removal of 1 base from V and 6 bases from J, the junction contained 9 bases not matched to a gene. The CDR3 DNA reads as TGTGCCAGCAGCTTAGGAACTAGCGGGGTGGAGCGCGAGCAGTACTTC. Encoded protein: CASSLGTSGVEREQYF.

The chain combines TRBV2 with TRBJ2-2; tentatively, D is TRBD1 (5 bases). The germline CDR1 and CDR2 sequences are SNHLY and FYNNEI. The CDR3 is 15 residues long. V lost 7 bases to trimming and J lost 0 bases, with 12 bases between them. This CDR3 is CASKSIGANTGELFF. The CDR3 DNA reads as TGTGCCAGCAAGAGTATAGGGGCGAACACCGGGGAGCTGTTTTTT.

The chain joins TRBV2 to TRBJ1-1; D is undetermined. CDR3 length: 14 amino acids. Per germline, CDR1 SNHLY and CDR2 FYNNEI. The V end lost 7 bases, the J end lost 4 bases, and 16 bases lay between the germline ends. The CDR3 bases are TGTGCCAGCACTGCCGGGCAGCTGGCCACTGAAGCTTTCTTT. Its protein is CASTAGQLATEAFF.

The CDR3 DNA reads TGTGCCAGCAGTCCCACCCACACCGGGGAGCTGTTTTTT. This translates into CASSPTHTGELFF. The chain combines TRBV12-3 or TRBV12-4 with TRBJ2-2; D remains ambiguous. The length of the CDR3 is 13 residues. Between the trimmed V and J ends, which lost 5 bases and 3 bases, there was a span of 7 bases.

The V and J genes are TRBV19 and TRBJ2-1, with D unclear. The germline V gene has CDR1 LNHDA and CDR2 SQIVND (reference sequence). The CDR3 length is 12 residues. The V gene lost 5 bases and the J gene lost 8 bases, with 10 bases spanning the gap. The CDR3: CASSPPSDEQFF. CDR3 coding DNA: TGTGCCAGTAGTCCTCCTTCCGATGAGCAGTTCTTC.

V is TRBV19 and J is TRBJ1-3, with 9 bases that match TRBD1. The CDR3 length is 17 residues. The trim removed 6 bases at V and 0 bases at J, leaving 9 bases unmatched. In germline, CDR1 is LNHDA, CDR2 SQIVND (reference sequence). The CDR3 DNA reads TGTGCCAGTAGAACCCCGGGACAGGGCTACTCTGGAAACACCATATATTTT. This codes for CASRTPGQGYSGNTIYF.